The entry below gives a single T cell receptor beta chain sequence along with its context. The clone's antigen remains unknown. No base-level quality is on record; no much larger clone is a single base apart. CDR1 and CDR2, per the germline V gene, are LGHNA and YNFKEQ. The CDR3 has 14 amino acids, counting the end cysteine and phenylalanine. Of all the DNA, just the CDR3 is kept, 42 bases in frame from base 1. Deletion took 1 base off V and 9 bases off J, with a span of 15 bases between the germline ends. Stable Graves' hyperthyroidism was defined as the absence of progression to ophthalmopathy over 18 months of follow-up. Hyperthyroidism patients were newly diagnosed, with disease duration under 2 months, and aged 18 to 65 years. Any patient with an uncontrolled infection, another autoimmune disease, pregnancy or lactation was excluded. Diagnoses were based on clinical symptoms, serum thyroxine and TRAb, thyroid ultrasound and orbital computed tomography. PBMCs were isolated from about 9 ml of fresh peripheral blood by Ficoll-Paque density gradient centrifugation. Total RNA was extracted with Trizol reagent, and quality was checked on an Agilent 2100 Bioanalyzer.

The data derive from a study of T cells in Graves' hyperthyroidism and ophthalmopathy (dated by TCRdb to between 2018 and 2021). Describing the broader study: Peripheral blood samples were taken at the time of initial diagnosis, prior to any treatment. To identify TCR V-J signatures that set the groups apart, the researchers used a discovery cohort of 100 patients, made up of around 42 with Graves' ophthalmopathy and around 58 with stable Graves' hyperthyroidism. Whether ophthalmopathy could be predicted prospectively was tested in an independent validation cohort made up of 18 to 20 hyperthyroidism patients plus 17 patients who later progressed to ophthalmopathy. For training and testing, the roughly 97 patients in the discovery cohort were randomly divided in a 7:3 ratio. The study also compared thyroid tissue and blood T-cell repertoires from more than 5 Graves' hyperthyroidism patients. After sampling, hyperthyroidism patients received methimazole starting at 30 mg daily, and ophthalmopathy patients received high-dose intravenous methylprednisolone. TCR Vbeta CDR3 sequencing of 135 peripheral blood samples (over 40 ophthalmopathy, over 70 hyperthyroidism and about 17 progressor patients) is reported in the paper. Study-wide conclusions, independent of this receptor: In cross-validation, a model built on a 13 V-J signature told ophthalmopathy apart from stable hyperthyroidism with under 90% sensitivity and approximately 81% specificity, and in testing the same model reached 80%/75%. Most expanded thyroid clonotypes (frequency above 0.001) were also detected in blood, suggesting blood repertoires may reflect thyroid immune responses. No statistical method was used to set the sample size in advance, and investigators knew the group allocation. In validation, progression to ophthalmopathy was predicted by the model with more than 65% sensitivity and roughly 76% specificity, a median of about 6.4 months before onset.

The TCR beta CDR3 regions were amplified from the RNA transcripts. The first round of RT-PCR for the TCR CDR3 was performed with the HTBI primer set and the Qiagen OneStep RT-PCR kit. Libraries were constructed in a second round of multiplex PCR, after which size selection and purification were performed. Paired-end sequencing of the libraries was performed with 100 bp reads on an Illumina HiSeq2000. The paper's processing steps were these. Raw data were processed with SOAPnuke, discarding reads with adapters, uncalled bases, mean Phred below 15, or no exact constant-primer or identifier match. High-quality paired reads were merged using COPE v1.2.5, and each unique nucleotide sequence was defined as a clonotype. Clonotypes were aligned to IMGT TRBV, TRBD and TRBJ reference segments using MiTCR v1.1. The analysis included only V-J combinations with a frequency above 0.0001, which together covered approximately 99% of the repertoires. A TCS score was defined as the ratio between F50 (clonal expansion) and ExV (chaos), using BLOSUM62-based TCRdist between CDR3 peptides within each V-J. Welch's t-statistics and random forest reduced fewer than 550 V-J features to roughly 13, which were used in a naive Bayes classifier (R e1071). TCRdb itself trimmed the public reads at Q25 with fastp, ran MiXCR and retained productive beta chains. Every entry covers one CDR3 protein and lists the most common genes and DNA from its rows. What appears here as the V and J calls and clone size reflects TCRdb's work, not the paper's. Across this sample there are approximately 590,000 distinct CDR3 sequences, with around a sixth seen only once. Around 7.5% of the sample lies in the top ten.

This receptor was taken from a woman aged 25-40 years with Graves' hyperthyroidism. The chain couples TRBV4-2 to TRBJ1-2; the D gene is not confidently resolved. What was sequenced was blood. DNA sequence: TGTGCCAGCAGCCAAGGAACGGGGATCTCGAGCTACACCTTC. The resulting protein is CASSQGTGISSYTF.